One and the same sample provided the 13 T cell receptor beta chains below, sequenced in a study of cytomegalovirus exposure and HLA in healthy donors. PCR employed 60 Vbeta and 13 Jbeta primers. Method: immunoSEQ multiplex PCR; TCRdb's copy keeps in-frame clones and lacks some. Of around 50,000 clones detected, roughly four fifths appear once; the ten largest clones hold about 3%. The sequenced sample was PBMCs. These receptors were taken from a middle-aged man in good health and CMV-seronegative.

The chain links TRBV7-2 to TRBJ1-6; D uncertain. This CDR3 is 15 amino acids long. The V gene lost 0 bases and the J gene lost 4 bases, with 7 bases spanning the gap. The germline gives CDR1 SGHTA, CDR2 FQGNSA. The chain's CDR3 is CASSLAASYNSPLHF. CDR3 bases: TGTGCCAGCAGCTTAGCGGCCAGTTATAATTCACCCCTCCACTTT.

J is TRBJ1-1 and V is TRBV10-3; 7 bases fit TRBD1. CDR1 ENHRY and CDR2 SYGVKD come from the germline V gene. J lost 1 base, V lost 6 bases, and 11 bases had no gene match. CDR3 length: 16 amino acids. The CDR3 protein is CAIRLSPGTANTEAFF. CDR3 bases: TGTGCCATCAGATTATCCCCCGGGACAGCGAACACTGAAGCTTTCTTT.

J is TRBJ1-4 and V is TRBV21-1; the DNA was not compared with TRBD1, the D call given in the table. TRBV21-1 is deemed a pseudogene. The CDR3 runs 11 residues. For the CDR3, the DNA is TGTGCCAGCAATAAGGGGGTGAAACTGTTTTTT. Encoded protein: CASNKGVKLFF.

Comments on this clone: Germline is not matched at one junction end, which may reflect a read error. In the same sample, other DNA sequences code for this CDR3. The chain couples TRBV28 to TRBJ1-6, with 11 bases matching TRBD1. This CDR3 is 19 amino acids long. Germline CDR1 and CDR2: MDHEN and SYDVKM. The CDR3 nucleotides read TGTGCCAGCAGTTTGCCCCGGGACAGGGGGATTCGCAAAAATTCGCCCCTCCACTTT. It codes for CASSLPRDRGIRKNSPLHF. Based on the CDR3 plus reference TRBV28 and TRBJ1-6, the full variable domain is DVKVTQSSRYLVKRTGEKVFLECVQDMDHENMFWYRQDPGLGLRLIYFSYDVKMKEKGDIPEGYSVSREKKERFSLILESASTNQTSMYLCASSLPRDRGIRKNSPLHFGNGTRLTVT.

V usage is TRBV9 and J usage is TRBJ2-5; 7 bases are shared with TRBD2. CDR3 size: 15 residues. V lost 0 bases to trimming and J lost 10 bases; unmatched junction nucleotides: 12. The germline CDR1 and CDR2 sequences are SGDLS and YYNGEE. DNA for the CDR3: TGTGCCAGCAGCGTAGGATGGCTAGCGGCTTCGGGCCAGTACTTC. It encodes CASSVGWLAASGQYF. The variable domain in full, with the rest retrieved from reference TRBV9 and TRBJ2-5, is DSGVTQTPKHLITATGQRVTLRCSPRSGDLSVYWYQQSLDQGLQFLIQYYNGEERAKGNILERFSAQQFPDLHSELNLSSLELGDSALYFCASSVGWLAASGQYFGPGTRLLVL.

In DNA, the CDR3 is TGTGCCAGCAGCCCGGAGGCGAGAACGGATAGTGGTGGCTACACCTTC. It translates to CASSPEARTDSGGYTF. The chain has TRBV5-4 and TRBJ1-2; D remains ambiguous. Germline assignment: CDR1 SGHNT and CDR2 YYREEE (reference sequence). CDR3 length: 16 amino acids. The V end lost 4 bases, the J end lost 7 bases, and 23 bases lay between the germline ends.

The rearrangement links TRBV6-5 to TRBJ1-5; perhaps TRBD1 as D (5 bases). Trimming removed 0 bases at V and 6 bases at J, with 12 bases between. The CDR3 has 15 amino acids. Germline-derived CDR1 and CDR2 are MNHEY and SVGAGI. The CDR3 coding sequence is TGTGCCAGCAGTTACTCGATCGGGGGAGGTCAGCCCCAGCATTTT. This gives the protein CASSYSIGGGQPQHF.

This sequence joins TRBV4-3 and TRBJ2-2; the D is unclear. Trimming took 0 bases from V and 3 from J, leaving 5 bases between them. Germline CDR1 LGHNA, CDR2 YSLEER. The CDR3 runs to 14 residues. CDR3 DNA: TGCGCCAGCAGCCAAGATTCGGACACCGGGGAGCTGTTTTTT. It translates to CASSQDSDTGELFF.

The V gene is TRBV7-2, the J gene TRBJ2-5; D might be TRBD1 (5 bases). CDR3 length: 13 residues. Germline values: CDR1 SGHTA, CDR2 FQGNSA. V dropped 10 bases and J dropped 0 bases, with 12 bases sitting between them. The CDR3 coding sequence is TGTGCCACCAAACAGGCTAACCAAGAGACCCAGTACTTC. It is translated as CATKQANQETQYF.

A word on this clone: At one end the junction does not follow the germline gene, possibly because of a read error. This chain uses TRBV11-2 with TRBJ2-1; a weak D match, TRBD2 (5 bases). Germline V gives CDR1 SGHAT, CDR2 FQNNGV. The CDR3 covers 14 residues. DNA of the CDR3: TGTGCCAGCAGCTCAGTAGGCGGGTACAGTGAGCAGTTCTTC. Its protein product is CASSSVGGYSEQFF.

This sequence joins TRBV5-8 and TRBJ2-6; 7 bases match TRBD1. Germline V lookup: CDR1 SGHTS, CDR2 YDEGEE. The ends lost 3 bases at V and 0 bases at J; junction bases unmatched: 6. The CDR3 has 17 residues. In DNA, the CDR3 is TGTGCCAGCAGCTACAGGGGCTTAAGCTCTGGGGCCAACGTCCTGACTTTC. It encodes CASSYRGLSSGANVLTF.

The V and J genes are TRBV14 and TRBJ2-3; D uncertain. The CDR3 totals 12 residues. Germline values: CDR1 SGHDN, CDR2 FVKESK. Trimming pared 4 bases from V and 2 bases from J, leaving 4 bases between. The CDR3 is CASSLFTDTQYF. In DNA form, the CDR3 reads TGTGCCAGCAGCCTCTTCACAGATACGCAGTATTTT. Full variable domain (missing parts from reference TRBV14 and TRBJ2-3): EAGVTQFPSHSVIEKGQTVTLRCDPISGHDNLYWYRRVMGKEIKFLLHFVKESKQDESGMPNNRFLAERTGGTYSTLKVQPAELEDSGVYFCASSLFTDTQYFGPGTRLTVL.

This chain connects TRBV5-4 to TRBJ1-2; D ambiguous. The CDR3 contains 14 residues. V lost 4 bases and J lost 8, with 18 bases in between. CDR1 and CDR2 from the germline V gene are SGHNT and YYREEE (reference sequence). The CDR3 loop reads CASSKDREKWGYTF. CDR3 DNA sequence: TGTGCCAGCAGCAAGGACCGGGAGAAATGGGGCTACACCTTC.